The entry that follows covers one T cell receptor beta chain sequence. Its antigen is unknown. Running of the assay took place at deep level. The assay was immunoSEQ multiplex PCR, and TCRdb's table has in-frame clones only and misses some. The sample lists almost 750,000 clones, around 77% seen once, with approximately 2% in the top ten. This sample was included in a study of shared clonotypes between healthy human individuals. For the study at large: The composition of the donors was two women and a few men aged 18 to 49. Regarding the study as a whole: Against clonotypes common to all four donors, non-shared ones had lower generation probabilities.

Each donor was a Caucasian adult residing in Nashville, Tennessee. This CDR3 is built from 13 residues. Germline V lookup: CDR1 KGHSH, CDR2 LQKENI. V was trimmed by 6 bases and J by 4 bases, leaving 10 bases between them. The chain couples TRBV18 to TRBJ2-1, with a possible D match to TRBD1 (6 bases). This TCR was sampled from a woman in her 30s in good health. The sequenced sample was memory CD4+ T cells sorted from blood. The subset here: CD45RA-negative fraction. The CDR3 DNA reads TGTGCCAGCTCCGGGACACCTTACAATGAGCAGTTCTTC. This encodes CASSGTPYNEQFF.